This TCR beta chain was identified in a study of CD8 T cells in ankylosing spondylitis. This clonotype was seen ten or more times. Its specificity is unknown. Findings and limits, study-wide: In reactive arthritis synovial fluid and blood, some motif variants had been reported before. For ankylosing spondylitis blood, a TCR beta motif of under 10 highly homologous variants appeared characteristic. Matched ankylosing spondylitis synovial fluid reportedly showed significant enrichment of disease-linked clones.

Generation of TCR beta libraries employed quantitative 5'-RACE incorporating molecular barcodes. Each CDR3 protein is one row after TCRdb ran MiXCR on the 5' RACE reads. The sample includes some 240,000 distinct CDR3 sequences, 7.5% to 9% of them seen just once. The sample was blood, either unsorted or a sorted T cell fraction (not recorded which). The clonotype was recovered from a male donor with ankylosing spondylitis or in good health (not recorded which).

CDR3: CASSHGPTYEQYF. CDR3 in DNA: TGTGCCAGCAGTCACGGACCAACCTACGAGCAGTACTTC. The gene calls are TRBV5-5 and TRBJ2-7, with unresolved D. The ends were cut back, 5 bases at V and 2 bases at J, with 11 bases in the middle. The CDR3 loop spans 13 amino acids. Germline CDR1 SGHKS, CDR2 YYEKEE (reference sequence).